This is a list of T cell receptor beta chains from one sample in a study of T cells in localized non-small cell lung cancer. Only in-frame clones appear in the TCRdb table, and some are missing; sequencing was by immunoSEQ multiplex PCR. The sample carries about 11,000 clones, approximately 91% recorded once. The source material was peripheral blood, sampled before any cancer treatment. These receptors originate from a male donor older than 55 with stage III lung adenocarcinoma. Each CDR3 is given with its conserved first and last residue. D genes are given only for firm matches. Size is omitted from some rows. Given values are once, few, many or a class for expanded clones.

clone_size cdr3_length d_call j_call v_call cdr3_nt cdr3_aa
once 16 TRBD2 TRBJ2-1 TRBV9 TGTGCCAGCAGCGCCGCTTACCTAGCGGGAAAGGTTGAGCAGTTCTTC CASSAAYLAGKVEQFF
. 12 . TRBJ1-1 TRBV10-3 TGTGCCATCAGACCGGTCAGTGGAGGAGCTTTCTTT CAIRPVSGGAFF
. 13 . TRBJ2-7 TRBV13 TGTGCCAGCAGCCCTCGACTATTCTCCGAGCAGTACTTC CASSPRLFSEQYF
. 10 . TRBJ2-7 TRBV2 TGTGCCAGCAGTATCGGTAAGCAGTACTTC CASSIGKQYF
. 13 . TRBJ1-2 TRBV7-2 TGTGCCAGCTTCCGAACGGACTACTATGGCTACACCTTC CASFRTDYYGYTF
. 12 TRBD1 TRBJ2-1 TRBV28 TGTGCCAGTTGGGACAGAAAAAATGAGCAGTTCTTC CASWDRKNEQFF
. 13 . TRBJ1-2 TRBV11-3 TGTGCCAGCAGCCCCCGGGGGCCGGATGGCTACACCTTC CASSPRGPDGYTF
. 13 . TRBJ2-4 TRBV29-1 TGCAGCGTTGAAGATGGGGCCCAAAACATTCAGTACTTC CSVEDGAQNIQYF
. 17 . TRBJ2-1 TRBV7-6 TGTGCCAGCAGCTTAGAAATGCCCCCAAGCTCCTACAATGAGCAGTTCTTC CASSLEMPPSSYNEQFF
. 14 . TRBJ2-3 TRBV29-1 TGCAGCGTTGAAGAGCAGGGAAGTGGAGATACGCAGTATTTT CSVEEQGSGDTQYF
. 13 TRBD1 TRBJ1-6 TRBV2 TGTGCCAGCAACCGGGACAGGAATTCACCCCTCCACTTT CASNRDRNSPLHF
. 14 TRBD2 TRBJ2-5 TRBV5-1 TGCGCCAGCAGCCCCGGGACTAGCATGGAGACCCAGTACTTC CASSPGTSMETQYF
. 16 TRBD2 TRBJ2-1 TRBV7-8 TGTGCCAGCAGCCGGACTGCTAGCGGGAGTGTAGATGAGCAGTTCTTC CASSRTASGSVDEQFF
. 15 . TRBJ2-3 TRBV6-4 TGTGCCAGCAGGGAGTCTCCTTATAGCACAGATACGCAGTATTTT CASRESPYSTDTQYF
. 13 TRBD1 TRBJ2-5 TRBV5-1 TGCGCCAGCAGGACAGGGGGGGAGGAGACCCAGTACTTC CASRTGGEETQYF
. 19 TRBD1 TRBJ2-1 TRBV14 TGTGCCAGCAGCCACCGGGACAGGGGCCTTACCGGGGACAGCAATGAGCAGTTCTTC CASSHRDRGLTGDSNEQFF
. 12 . TRBJ2-7 TRBV7-8 TGTGCCAGCAGCCTGAACTCCTACGAGCAGTACTTC CASSLNSYEQYF
. 16 . TRBJ2-2 TRBV28 TGTGCCAGCAGTTTAAAATACGAGGGACCTACCGGGGAGCTGTTTTTT CASSLKYEGPTGELFF
. 14 . TRBJ2-5 TRBV4-3 TGCGCCAGCAGCCAAGACGGTCGGTTGGAGACCCAGTACTTC CASSQDGRLETQYF
once 11 . TRBJ2-3 TRBV29-1 TGCAGCGTAACAGACCCGACTTTGCCCACTTTT CSVTDPTLPTF
. 14 . TRBJ2-1 TRBV6-5 TGTGCCAGCTCTAGGGTACCCTCCTACAATGAGCAGTTCTTC CASSRVPSYNEQFF
. 16 . TRBJ1-5 TRBV5-1 TGCGCCAGCAGCTTGATACCGGGGGCAGGCAATCAGCCCCAGCATTTT CASSLIPGAGNQPQHF
. 12 . TRBJ2-5 TRBV19 TGTGCCAGTAGTAGAAGGGGAGAGACCCAGTACTTC CASSRRGETQYF
. 13 . TRBJ2-5 TRBV5-5 TGTGCCAGCAGCTCACCAGGGAACGAGACCCAGTACTTC CASSSPGNETQYF
once 15 . TRBJ1-4 TRBV11-2 TGTGCCAGCAGCTTAGTCCGGGGACCTAATGAAAAACTGTTTTTT CASSLVRGPNEKLFF
few 16 . TRBJ2-5 TRBV4-2 TGTGCCAGCAGCCAAACTGAGCGTCAGAAGGGGGAGACCCAGTACTTC CASSQTERQKGETQYF
. 13 . TRBJ1-1 TRBV28 TGTGCCAGCAAGCTGACAACGAACACTGAAGCTTTCTTT CASKLTTNTEAFF
. 13 . TRBJ1-1 TRBV5-1 TGCGCCAGCAGCTTGGCAGGGAACACTGAAGCTTTCTTT CASSLAGNTEAFF
. 12 TRBD2 TRBJ2-1 TRBV19 TGTGCCAGTAGTATCGCGGGAGGGGAGCAGTTCTTC CASSIAGGEQFF
. 14 . TRBJ2-1 TRBV5-6 TGTGCCAGCAGAACAGGGTCCTATACAATGAGGCAGTTCTTC CASRTGSYTMRQFF
. 14 . TRBJ2-2 TRBV6-5 TGTGCCAGCAGTCAGGGACATCACACCGGGGAGCTGTTTTTT CASSQGHHTGELFF
. 13 TRBD1 TRBJ1-1 TRBV14 TGTGCCAGCAGCCGGGACAGGAACACTGAAGCTTTCTTT CASSRDRNTEAFF
. 14 TRBD1 TRBJ2-1 TRBV6-6 TGTGCCTCTAACGGGGACAGGGGGCTCGATGAGCAGTTCTTC CASNGDRGLDEQFF
. 12 TRBD1 TRBJ1-2 TRBV7-9 TGTGCCAGCAGCAGGGGACAGGGTGGCTACACCTTC CASSRGQGGYTF
. 19 TRBD2 TRBJ2-7 TRBV4-2 TGTGCCAGCAGCCAAGCCGGGACTAGCGGGCGCGGTGGGGCCCTCGAGCAGTACTTC CASSQAGTSGRGGALEQYF
. 11 . TRBJ2-3 TRBV20-1 TGCAGTGCAGGGGCACAGAATACGCAGTATTTT CSAGAQNTQYF
. 15 TRBD2 TRBJ2-3 TRBV28 TGTGCCAGCGGACTAGCGGGAGGGCTTCAAGGTACGCAGTATTTT CASGLAGGLQGTQYF
. 13 . TRBJ1-3 TRBV30 TGTGCCTGGACAGGGGACGAAGGAAACACCATATATTTT CAWTGDEGNTIYF
. 13 TRBD2 TRBJ2-1 TRBV28 TGTGCCAGCCGAACTAGCGGGAAGCTTGAGCAGTTCTTC CASRTSGKLEQFF
. 14 TRBD1 TRBJ1-6 TRBV18 TGTGCCAGCTCACAAGACAGGGAAAATTCACCCCTCCACTTT CASSQDRENSPLHF
. 16 TRBD1 TRBJ1-4 TRBV19 TGTGCCAGTAGTATTCGGGGGACAGGTGCTAATGAAAAACTGTTTTTT CASSIRGTGANEKLFF
once 17 TRBD2 TRBJ2-2 TRBV9 TGTGCCAGCAGCGGCGGAGCGGGAGGTCCCAAGGGCGGGGAGCTGTTTTTT CASSGGAGGPKGGELFF
. 16 TRBD1 TRBJ2-5 TRBV27 TGTGCCAGCAGTTTATTGACAGGGGGCGTCCGCAAGACCCAGTACTTC CASSLLTGGVRKTQYF
. 14 . TRBJ1-4 TRBV6-1 TGTGCCAGCAGTGATGACAGAGTCAGAGAAAAACTGTTTTTT CASSDDRVREKLFF
. 16 TRBD1 TRBJ1-2 TRBV19 TGTGCCAGTAGTAAAGCCCGGGACAGGTTCGACTATGGCTACACCTTC CASSKARDRFDYGYTF
. 13 . TRBJ1-2 TRBV28 TGTGCCAGCAGCCGATCCGGGGACTATGGCTACACCTTC CASSRSGDYGYTF